The 11 T cell receptor beta chains below all came from one sample that was sequenced in a study of lymphopenia after photon versus proton radiotherapy. Using immunoSEQ multiplex PCR, the repertoire was profiled, and TCRdb retains in-frame clones only, with some absent. The data hold about 26,000 clones, with under 95% observed a single time. The sequencing here drew on peripheral blood, taken from a patient treated with photon-based radiotherapy. These receptor sequences come from a woman in her forties or fifties with cholangiocarcinoma.

The chain is built from TRBV7-9 and TRBJ1-2; 10 nucleotides align to TRBD1. Germline CDR1 SEHNR, CDR2 FQNEAQ (reference sequence). There are 14 residues in the CDR3. The ends lost 5 bases at V and 8 bases at J; junction bases unmatched: 8. The CDR3 DNA reads as TGTGCCAGCAGCCGGACAGGGGGTGAGAGCGGCTACACCTTC. Amino acids: CASSRTGGESGYTF.

Comment on this clone: At one boundary the junction diverges from the germline segment, which might be a read error. CDR3 sequence: CASSLDREIDIQYF. The DNA of the CDR3 is TGTGCCAGCAGCCTAGACAGGGAGATCGACATTCAGTACTTC. This chain uses TRBV11-2 with TRBJ2-4, with 7 nucleotides matching TRBD1. This CDR3 has 14 amino acids. Germline loops: CDR1 SGHAT, CDR2 FQNNGV.

The chain is built from TRBV6-6 and TRBJ1-5; 11 bases match TRBD1. The V segment lost 2 bases and the J segment 4 bases; nucleotides outside the gene matches: 1. Germline V gene data show CDR1 as MNHNY and CDR2 as SVGAGI (reference sequence). CDR3 length: 15 residues. This CDR3 reads CASSYGTGGNQPQHF. Written as DNA, the CDR3 is TGTGCCAGCAGTTACGGGACAGGGGGGAATCAGCCCCAGCATTTT.

The V and J genes are TRBV6-5 and TRBJ1-1; tentatively, D is TRBD1 (6 bases). Per the germline V gene, CDR1 is MNHEY and CDR2 is SVGAGI. CDR3 size: 12 residues. V was cut by 6 bases and J by 10 bases, with 15 bases left in between. The CDR3 here is CASRTQGSGAFF. The CDR3 DNA sequence: TGTGCCAGCAGAACACAGGGATCTGGAGCTTTCTTT.

The chain links TRBV7-9 to TRBJ2-5; a possible D gene is TRBD1 (6 bases). Germline CDR1 and CDR2: SEHNR and FQNEAQ (reference sequence). V was pared by 3 bases and J by 2 bases, with 13 bases between. CDR3 length equals 15 residues. The CDR3 sequence: CASSFKPGVQETQYF. Here the CDR3 DNA reads TGTGCCAGCAGCTTCAAACCAGGGGTACAAGAGACCCAGTACTTC.

V and J are TRBV4-2 and TRBJ2-1, with a possible D match to TRBD1 (6 bases). The CDR3 runs to 14 residues. Germline V gene lookup returns CDR1 LGHNA and CDR2 YNFKEQ. Trimming left V 2 bases short and J 4 bases short, with 9 bases between. This chain's CDR3 is CASSQTGKYNEQFF. The CDR3 bases are TGTGCCAGCAGCCAAACAGGGAAATACAATGAGCAGTTCTTC.

This chain joins TRBV4-1 and TRBJ1-5; the D is unclear. CDR1 MGHRA and CDR2 YSYEKL come from the germline V gene. The V end lost 1 base, the J end lost 7 bases, and 8 bases lay between the germline ends. The CDR3 is 13 residues long. The CDR3 nucleotides are TGCGCCAGCAGCCAAGCGGTAACCCAGCCCCAGCATTTT. Amino acid sequence: CASSQAVTQPQHF.

V is TRBV10-3 and J is TRBJ1-2; D is unclear. Germline V lookup: CDR1 ENHRY, CDR2 SYGVKD. V was cut by 0 bases and J by 2 bases, with 13 bases left in between. The CDR3 loop spans 16 amino acids. The CDR3 region has the DNA TGTGCCATCAGTGAGTCGAGACAAATTTCCAACTATGGCTACACCTTC. Protein sequence: CAISESRQISNYGYTF.

The chain couples TRBV5-6 to TRBJ2-5, with D possibly called TRBD1 or TRBD2 (5 bases each). The V and J ends lost 0 bases and 4 bases respectively, with 22 bases between them. The CDR3 runs to 18 residues. CDR1 SGHDT and CDR2 YYEEEE come from the germline V gene. In DNA form, the CDR3 reads TGTGCCAGCAGCTTGGTTGTAGGACTCCGGACGGGACGAGAGACCCAGTACTTC. Encoded protein: CASSLVVGLRTGRETQYF.

This chain uses TRBV6-6 with TRBJ1-1, with D maybe TRBD1 (6 bases). V was trimmed by 7 bases and J by 8 bases, leaving 17 bases between them. The germline V gene encodes CDR1 MNHNY and CDR2 SVGAGI (reference sequence). CDR3 length equals 13 residues. For the CDR3, the DNA is TGTGCCAGCACAAGAGGGGGTATCTGGGAAGCTTTCTTT. Translated: CASTRGGIWEAFF.

The rearrangement links TRBV7-2 to TRBJ1-2; D is unresolved. Germline CDR1 and CDR2: SGHTA and FQGNSA. The CDR3 is 12 amino acids. V shed 1 base and J shed 5 bases, with 5 bases lying between them. CDR3 amino acids: CASSLGPYGYTF. CDR3 in DNA: TGTGCCAGCAGCTTAGGACCTTATGGCTACACCTTC. Full variable domain (rest looked up from reference TRBV7-2 and TRBJ1-2): GAGVSQSPSNKVTEKGKDVELRCDPISGHTALYWYRQSLGQGLEFLIYFQGNSAPDKSGLPSDRFSAERTGGSVSTLTIQRTQQEDSAVYLCASSLGPYGYTFGSGTRLTVV.